This T cell receptor (beta chain) was captured by sequencing in a study of blood T cell repertoires in COVID-19. Assay used: immunoSEQ multiplex PCR; TCRdb lists only in-frame clones, some missing. The data contain 180,000 or so clones, about 70% of them singletons. The germline V gene encodes CDR1 SQVTM and CDR2 ANQGSEA. CDR3 length: 13 amino acids. The V and J ends lost 4 bases and 0 bases respectively, with 9 bases between them. This clone has a handful of counts. Other nucleotide sequences in the sample specify the same CDR3. This chain links TRBV29-1 with TRBJ1-1; possibly TRBD1 for D (6 bases). This TCR derives from a woman aged 50 to 60 with active or convalescent COVID-19. The sample taken for sequencing was peripheral blood. CDR3 residues: CSVVRGMNTEAFF. For the CDR3, the DNA is TGCAGCGTTGTGAGGGGGATGAACACTGAAGCTTTCTTT. The complete variable domain, with remaining parts taken from reference TRBV29-1 and TRBJ1-1, reads SAVISQKPSRDICQRGTSLTIQCQVDSQVTMMFWYRQQPGQSLTLIATANQGSEATYESGFVIDKFPISRPNLTFSTLTVSNMSPEDSSIYLCSVVRGMNTEAFFGQGTRLTVV.